The 22 T cell receptor beta chains below all came from one sample that was sequenced in a study of shared clonotypes between healthy human individuals. TCRdb's table, derived via immunoSEQ multiplex PCR, lists solely in-frame clones and lacks some. There are roughly 490,000 clones in the sample; 75% to 85% occur only once, and 13% lies in the top ten. Sequenced sample: PBMCs. These receptors all stem from a woman in her 40s in good health. Some clones in this sample may be carry-over from other donors' samples.

This clone has just a few counts. The chain uses TRBV4-2 and TRBJ2-5, with 7 bases fitting TRBD2. Unmatched junction bases numbered 3, after V lost 0 bases and J lost 5 bases. The CDR3 spans 14 residues. Per germline, CDR1 LGHNA and CDR2 YNFKEQ. CDR3 sequence: CASSQDRGGETQYF. The DNA of the CDR3 is TGTGCCAGCAGCCAAGACCGGGGAGGGGAGACCCAGTACTTC.

DNA for the CDR3: TGTGCCAGCAGTGAGGGCGGGAGGGCAGATACGCAGTATTTT. This codes for CASSEGGRADTQYF. The chain is built from TRBV6-1 and TRBJ2-3, with 9 bases fitting TRBD2. The germline CDR1 and CDR2 sequences are MNHNS and SASEGT. The CDR3 sequence is 14 residues long. V was pared by 3 bases and J by 4 bases, with 2 bases of the junction left unmatched.

This rearrangement joins TRBV5-1 to TRBJ2-6; maybe TRBD1 (6 bases). From germline, CDR1 is SGHRS and CDR2 YFSETQ. V lost 0 bases, J lost 2 bases, and 9 bases lay in between. This CDR3 is 16 amino acids long. DNA for the CDR3: TGCGCCAGCAGCTTGGAAGGGGGAGCTGGGGCCAACGTCCTGACTTTC. Translating it yields CASSLEGGAGANVLTF.

The chain uses TRBV6-5 and TRBJ1-4, with a tentative D call TRBD1 (5 bases). The CDR3 spans 14 residues. Germline CDR1 is MNHEY and CDR2 is SVGAGI. V lost 6 bases, J lost 8 bases, and 16 bases lay in between. CDR3 region: CASRSPARGEKLFF. The DNA for the CDR3 is TGTGCCAGCAGATCGCCGGCCCGGGGGGAAAAACTGTTTTTT.

This rearrangement joins TRBV30 to TRBJ1-2; 7 bases are a match to TRBD1. CDR3 length: 14 residues. V gave up 2 bases and J gave up 5 bases; unmatched junction bases: 8. Germline loops: CDR1 GTSNPN, CDR2 SVGIG (reference sequence). CDR3 protein: CAWSKGGARYGYTF. CDR3 DNA: TGTGCCTGGAGTAAAGGGGGCGCAAGGTATGGCTACACCTTC. Drawing the rest from reference TRBV30 and TRBJ1-2, the complete variable domain is SQTIHQWPATLVQPVGSPLSLECTVEGTSNPNLYWYRQAAGRGLQLLFYSVGIGQISSEVPQNLSASRPQDRQFILSSKKLLLSDSGFYLCAWSKGGARYGYTFGSGTRLTVV.

This clone was observed a few times. This chain links TRBV5-4 with TRBJ1-1, with 8 bases lining up with TRBD1. CDR3 length: 15 residues. V lost 4 bases to trimming and J lost 5 bases; unmatched junction nucleotides: 10. The germline V gene encodes CDR1 SGHNT and CDR2 YYREEE (reference sequence). The CDR3 DNA follows: TGTGCCAGCAGCGGCGGTGGACAGGGAGGTACTGAAGCTTTCTTT. Its translation is CASSGGGQGGTEAFF.

V and J are TRBV7-8 and TRBJ2-7; no firm D call. Germline values: CDR1 SGHVS, CDR2 FQNEAQ. Trimming removed 5 bases from V and 2 bases from J, with 22 bases in between. The CDR3 is 17 residues long. In DNA, the CDR3 is TGTGCCAGCAGCCGGACCCGGGTCTTCGTCCCCACCTACGAGCAGTACTTC. Its translation is CASSRTRVFVPTYEQYF.

The rearrangement joins TRBV29-1 to TRBJ2-4; weak D call: TRBD2 (7 bases). The CDR3 covers 13 residues. Germline CDR1 reads SQVTM; CDR2 reads ANQGSEA. V lost 1 base to trimming and J lost 7 bases, with 11 bases between them. Here the CDR3 reads CSVEGEGGNIQYF. CDR3 bases: TGCAGCGTTGAAGGGGAGGGGGGTAACATTCAGTACTTC.

The chain uses TRBV7-2 and TRBJ2-7, with a tentative D call TRBD2 (6 bases). The CDR3 consists of 14 residues. Germline CDR1 and CDR2: SGHTA and FQGNSA. Trimming left V 1 base short and J 8 bases short, with 15 bases between. CDR3 residues: CASSLGGTTLQQYF. As DNA, the CDR3 is TGTGCCAGCAGCTTAGGCGGGACGACCCTTCAGCAGTACTTC. Supplemented by reference TRBV7-2 and TRBJ2-7, the full variable domain reads GAGVSQSPSNKVTEKGKDVELRCDPISGHTALYWYRQSLGQGLEFLIYFQGNSAPDKSGLPSDRFSAERTGGSVSTLTIQRTQQEDSAVYLCASSLGGTTLQQYFGPGTRLTVT.

This chain connects TRBV6-5 to TRBJ1-2; 11 bases line up with TRBD1. Germline V lookup: CDR1 MNHEY, CDR2 SVGAGI. Germline trimming cut 2 bases from V and 3 bases from J; bases unmatched to any gene: 2. This CDR3 is built from 15 residues. CDR3 coding DNA: TGTGCCAGCAGTTACGGGGGACAGGGGGACTATGGCTACACCTTC. Translating gives CASSYGGQGDYGYTF.

The table lists this clone with a count of one. The rearrangement links TRBV10-3 to TRBJ1-4, with D possibly TRBD1 on 6 matching bases. Trimming cost V 2 bases and J 4 bases, with 11 bases left between them. The germline CDR1 and CDR2 sequences are ENHRY and SYGVKD. The CDR3 has 15 amino acids. The CDR3 coding sequence is TGTGCCATCAGTGAGCCTGGCAGGGGTAATGAAAAACTGTTTTTT. It codes for CAISEPGRGNEKLFF.

The table lists this clone with a few counts. The genes are TRBV28 and TRBJ1-5; D is unclear. Germline V gene data show CDR1 as MDHEN and CDR2 as SYDVKM. Trimming cost V 2 bases and J 7 bases, with 15 bases left between them. The CDR3 length is 15 residues. The CDR3 DNA sequence: TGTGCCAGCAGTTTAGAAACTGTGGGGAAGCAGCCCCAGCATTTT. This encodes CASSLETVGKQPQHF. The whole variable domain, remainder taken from reference TRBV28 and TRBJ1-5, is DVKVTQSSRYLVKRTGEKVFLECVQDMDHENMFWYRQDPGLGLRLIYFSYDVKMKEKGDIPEGYSVSREKKERFSLILESASTNQTSMYLCASSLETVGKQPQHFGDGTRLSIL.

This clone was observed a single time. This chain joins TRBV7-8 and TRBJ2-2, with D perhaps matching TRBD1 or TRBD2 (5 bases each). The germline CDR1 and CDR2 sequences are SGHVS and FQNEAQ. The CDR3 is 16 amino acids. Trimming shortened V by 1 base and J by 7 bases, and 16 bases separated the two germline ends. CDR3 DNA: TGTGCCAGCAGCTTAGGGGGGAGAGCGTTTAACGGGGAGCTGTTTTTT. It translates to CASSLGGRAFNGELFF.

The chain recombines TRBV2 with TRBJ1-1; weak D call: TRBD1 (5 bases). Looked up from germline, CDR1 is SNHLY and CDR2 is FYNNEI. CDR3 length equals 14 residues. V was trimmed by 2 bases and J by 8 bases, leaving 15 bases between them. The CDR3 here is CASSEPAGIKEAFF. The CDR3 region has the DNA TGTGCCAGCAGTGAACCGGCAGGGATCAAGGAAGCTTTCTTT.

The genes are TRBV10-3 and TRBJ2-7; a possible D gene is TRBD2 (5 bases). CDR3 length: 13 residues. Germline CDR1 ENHRY, CDR2 SYGVKD. The V and J ends lost 6 bases and 2 bases respectively, with 11 bases between them. As DNA, the CDR3 is TGTGCCATCAGCCTGGACTCCACCTACGAGCAGTACTTC. Encoded protein: CAISLDSTYEQYF.

CDR3 nucleotides: TGCGCCAGCAGCTTGGCCGGACAGGGGGCTTCCTACGAGCAGTACTTC. This encodes CASSLAGQGASYEQYF. The genes are TRBV5-1 and TRBJ2-7, with TRBD1 matching 11 bases. The CDR3 contains 16 residues. The germline CDR1 and CDR2 sequences are SGHRS and YFSETQ. With V trimmed by 0 bases and J by 1 base, 3 bases remained unmatched.

This clone was seen only once. This chain uses TRBV5-1 with TRBJ2-7; D possibly corresponds to TRBD2 (6 bases). This CDR3 is 14 amino acids long. Germline CDR1 and CDR2: SGHRS and YFSETQ. The V end lost 4 bases, the J end lost 5 bases, and 16 bases lay between the germline ends. CDR3 region: CASSPWAGKHEQYF. The CDR3 coding sequence is TGCGCCAGCAGCCCTTGGGCGGGAAAGCACGAGCAGTACTTC.

The V call is TRBV7-2, the J call TRBJ2-3; no firm D call. The CDR3 contains 12 residues. Germline V gene data show CDR1 as SGHTA and CDR2 as FQGNSA. V lost 2 bases, J lost 5 bases, and 5 bases lay in between. CDR3 amino acids: CASSLNRDTQYF. The CDR3 DNA is TGTGCCAGCAGCTTAAATAGAGATACGCAGTATTTT.

A few counts support this clone. The genes are TRBV6-5 and TRBJ2-7, with 8 nucleotides matching TRBD2. This CDR3 is built from 15 residues. The V segment lost 0 bases and the J segment 3 bases; nucleotides outside the gene matches: 4. Germline CDR1 and CDR2: MNHEY and SVGAGI. The CDR3 coding sequence is TGTGCCAGCAGTTACTCAGCGGGAGCGGGCTACGAGCAGTACTTC. Amino acids: CASSYSAGAGYEQYF.

V usage is TRBV5-1 and J usage is TRBJ2-1; TRBD2 aligns across 7 bases. Unmatched junction bases numbered 3, after V lost 0 bases and J lost 3 bases. The CDR3 has 15 residues. Germline loops: CDR1 SGHRS, CDR2 YFSETQ. The CDR3 DNA reads as TGCGCCAGCAGCTTGGGGACTAGGGACTACAATGAGCAGTTCTTC. Amino acids: CASSLGTRDYNEQFF.

A note on this clone: Sequence at one end of the junction differs from germline and may be a read error. The chain has TRBV6-9 and TRBJ2-1; either TRBD1 or TRBD2 may fit D (6 bases each). Looked up from germline, CDR1 is MNHGY and CDR2 is SVAAGI. CDR3 size: 15 residues. CDR3 coding DNA: TGTGCCTGCAGCCCGGGGGCTAGCGAGTACAATGAGCAGTTCTTC. This gives the protein CACSPGASEYNEQFF.

The chain couples TRBV11-1 to TRBJ2-7; 13 nucleotides line up with TRBD2. CDR1 is SGHAT, CDR2 FQDESV, per germline (reference sequence). The V segment lost 1 base and the J segment 3 bases; nucleotides outside the gene matches: 3. The length of the CDR3 is 16 residues. CDR3 sequence reads: CASSLVRLAGGYEQYF. CDR3 coding DNA: TGTGCCAGCAGCTTAGTCCGACTAGCGGGAGGCTACGAGCAGTACTTC.